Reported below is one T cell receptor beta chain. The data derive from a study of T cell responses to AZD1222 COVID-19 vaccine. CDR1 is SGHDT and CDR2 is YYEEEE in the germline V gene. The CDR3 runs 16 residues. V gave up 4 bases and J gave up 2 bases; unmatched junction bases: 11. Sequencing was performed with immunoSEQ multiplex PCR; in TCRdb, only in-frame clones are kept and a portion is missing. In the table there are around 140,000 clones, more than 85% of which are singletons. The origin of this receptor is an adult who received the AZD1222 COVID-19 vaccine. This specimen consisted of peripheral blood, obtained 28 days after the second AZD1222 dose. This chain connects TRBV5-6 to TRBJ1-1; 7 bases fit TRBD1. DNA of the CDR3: TGTGCCAGCAGCCGGAGTCCGGGACAGAAAAACACTGAAGCTTTCTTT. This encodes CASSRSPGQKNTEAFF.